The entry below gives a single T cell receptor (beta chain) sequence along with its context. Germline CDR1 reads SGHRS; CDR2 reads YFSETQ. This CDR3 contains 16 residues. V was pared by 3 bases and J by 4 bases, with 10 bases of the junction left unmatched. The primer mix had 60 Vbeta and 13 Jbeta primers. Libraries were prepared by immunoSEQ multiplex PCR; TCRdb keeps only in-frame clonotypes and omits some of them. The sample yields more than 130,000 clones, 78% seen once. This entry comes from a study of cytomegalovirus exposure and HLA in healthy donors. The V gene is TRBV5-1, the J gene TRBJ1-2, with 9 bases aligning to TRBD1. The source material was PBMCs. This receptor was identified in a male donor in good health and CMV-seronegative. As DNA, the CDR3 is TGCGCCAGCAGCTGGACAGGGGCCCGGTCAACCTATGGCTACACCTTC. Amino acids: CASSWTGARSTYGYTF.